These 12 T cell receptor beta chains came from one sample sequenced in a study of brain T cells in children with intractable seizures (dated by TCRdb to about 2021). The time point tag for this specimen amounts to: blood from clinic visit 5 months post-surgery; TSC patient then seizure free. The method was the immunoSEQ multiplex PCR assay. TCRdb mirrors the immuneACCESS table, restricted to in-frame sequences. Some clones are absent from its copies; in checked studies, under half trace to an unresolved V gene, and the reason for the others is unknown. Within this sample are 300,000 to 400,000 clones, with about 93% of them counted one time only. Together, the top ten hold 4.5% to 7% of the sample. The material was peripheral blood, obtained 5 to 6 months after surgery. The receptors here all came from a boy in the first two years of life with tuberous sclerosis and intractable seizures.

V is TRBV19 and J is TRBJ2-4, with 8 bases lining up with TRBD1. The CDR3 extends over 13 amino acids. The V gene end was trimmed by 7 bases and the J gene end by 10 bases; junction bases not matched to a gene: 9. Germline V lookup: CDR1 LNHDA, CDR2 SQIVND (reference sequence). CDR3 residues: CASTPGDRTIQYF. The CDR3 region has the DNA TGTGCCAGTACCCCCGGGGACAGGACGATTCAGTACTTC.

This sequence joins TRBV2 and TRBJ1-2, with TRBD1 identical over 9 bases. Per the germline V gene, CDR1 is SNHLY and CDR2 is FYNNEI. Trimming cost V 6 bases and J 2 bases; bases outside gene matches: 7. The CDR3 contains 15 residues. DNA for the CDR3: TGTGCCAGCAGCAGAAACAGGGGGCTGAACTATGGCTACACCTTC. This translates into CASSRNRGLNYGYTF.

This rearrangement joins TRBV6-6 to TRBJ2-3, with D possibly being TRBD1 (6 bases). With 8 bases removed from V and 2 bases from J, the gap between germline ends came to 14 bases. The CDR3 loop spans 14 amino acids. The germline V gene encodes CDR1 MNHNY and CDR2 SVGAGI (reference sequence). The CDR3 region is CASSGTRFTDTQYF. The DNA of the CDR3 is TGTGCCAGCTCAGGGACACGGTTCACAGATACGCAGTATTTT.

V and J are TRBV27 and TRBJ2-1; maybe TRBD2 (5 bases). There are 12 residues in the CDR3. Germline CDR1 MNHEY, CDR2 SMNVEV (reference sequence). Trimming took 2 bases from V and 10 from J, leaving 9 bases between them. For the CDR3, the DNA is TGTGCCAGCAGTTTAACGGGGTCGGAGCAGTTCTTC. It encodes CASSLTGSEQFF.

This clone was found a few times. V is TRBV5-5 and J is TRBJ1-5; TRBD1 matches at 7 bases. This CDR3 comprises 14 residues. Unmatched junction bases numbered 5, after V lost 0 bases and J lost 8 bases. Germline CDR1 reads SGHKS; CDR2 reads YYEKEE (reference sequence). CDR3 amino acids: CASSLGQGGEPQHF. CDR3 bases: TGTGCCAGCAGCTTGGGACAGGGCGGGGAGCCCCAGCATTTT.

V usage is TRBV12-5 and J usage is TRBJ1-1; D is possibly TRBD1 (5 bases). Germline-derived CDR1 and CDR2 are LGHNT and FRNRAP. Trimming pared 7 bases from V and 1 base from J, leaving 10 bases between. The CDR3 covers 13 residues. The CDR3 nucleotides read TGTGCTAGTGCCCTAGACAGGAACACTGAAGCTTTCTTT. Residues: CASALDRNTEAFF.

The chain carries TRBV3-1 (or the pseudogene TRBV3-2) and TRBJ1-1; 9 nucleotides match TRBD1. CDR3 size: 15 residues. Germline V gene data show CDR1 as LGHDT and CDR2 as YNNKEL (reference sequence). Trimming removed 4 bases from V and 5 bases from J; junction bases left unmatched: 8. Here the CDR3 reads CASSPGQGWKTEAFF. The CDR3 region has the DNA TGTGCCAGCAGCCCGGGACAGGGATGGAAAACTGAAGCTTTCTTT.

The rearrangement uses TRBV7-2 and TRBJ2-7; no clear D gene. The V end was cut by 3 bases, the J end by 0 bases, with 6 bases between. This CDR3 is built from 13 residues. Germline V gene data show CDR1 as SGHTA and CDR2 as FQGNSA. The DNA of the CDR3 is TGTGCCAGCAGCTTCGCCTCCTCCTACGAGCAGTACTTC. Protein sequence: CASSFASSYEQYF.

The V gene is TRBV5-4, the J gene TRBJ2-2; 8 bases agree with TRBD2. With 4 bases clipped from V and 2 bases from J, the junction kept 10 bases outside the gene matches. Germline V CDR1 and CDR2: SGHNT, YYREEE (reference sequence). The CDR3 sequence is 17 residues long. The CDR3 region has the DNA TGTGCCAGCAGCCGAGGTATAGCGGGACTTAACACCGGGGAGCTGTTTTTT. Translation gives CASSRGIAGLNTGELFF.

The chain recombines TRBV24-1 with TRBJ1-2; TRBD1 matches 7 bases. Unmatched junction bases numbered 2, after V lost 3 bases and J lost 2 bases. The germline gives CDR1 KGHDR, CDR2 SFDVKD. This CDR3 is built from 14 residues. CDR3: CATSDPGQNYGYTF. CDR3 DNA sequence: TGTGCCACCAGTGATCCGGGACAGAACTATGGCTACACCTTC.

This clone was observed once. The chain combines TRBV7-9 with TRBJ2-3; 8 bases match TRBD2. CDR1 and CDR2 (germline): SEHNR, FQNEAQ (reference sequence). The ends lost 3 bases at V and 0 bases at J; junction bases unmatched: 2. This CDR3 region has 15 residues. The CDR3 DNA reads TGTGCCAGCAGCTTCCCTAGCGGGAGCACAGATACGCAGTATTTT. This sequence encodes CASSFPSGSTDTQYF.

This chain connects TRBV7-9 to TRBJ2-7; 11 nucleotides line up with TRBD1. V lost 8 bases to trimming and J lost 4 bases; unmatched junction nucleotides: 7. CDR1 SEHNR and CDR2 FQNEAQ come from the germline V gene (reference sequence). CDR3 length: 14 residues. The CDR3 is CASHAGTGGYEQYF. The CDR3 region has the DNA TGTGCCAGCCATGCGGGGACAGGGGGATACGAGCAGTACTTC.